This passage covers 10 T cell receptor beta chains from one sample sequenced in a study of blood T cell repertoires in COVID-19. TCRdb's table, derived via immunoSEQ multiplex PCR, lists solely in-frame clones and lacks some. The data show 60,000 to 65,000 clones, with around four fifths seen just once and about 20% held by the top ten. Sequencing was done on a sample of peripheral blood. The receptors derive from a woman aged 80 or over with active or convalescent COVID-19.

This chain connects TRBV5-1 to TRBJ2-3; D gene uncertain. V was cut by 0 bases and J by 0 bases, with 11 bases left in between. This CDR3 spans 16 amino acids. From germline, CDR1 is SGHRS and CDR2 YFSETQ. CDR3 in DNA: TGCGCCAGCAGCTTGGCCGTAGACATAAGCACAGATACGCAGTATTTT. Its translation: CASSLAVDISTDTQYF.

The genes are TRBV5-1 and TRBJ1-4; 10 positions agree with TRBD1. This CDR3 is built from 15 residues. Germline assignment: CDR1 SGHRS and CDR2 YFSETQ. Germline trimming cut 2 bases from V and 15 bases from J; bases unmatched to any gene: 13. The CDR3 DNA reads TGCGCCAGCAGCTTCGGGGACAGGGGCCAGGAGGTGATGTTTTTT. Its protein product is CASSFGDRGQEVMFF. The full variable domain, in which reference TRBV5-1 and TRBJ1-4 provide the parts outside the CDR3, is KAGVTQTPRYLIKTRGQQVTLSCSPISGHRSVSWYQQTPGQGLQFLFEYFSETQRNKGNFPGRFSGRQFSNSRSEMNVSTLELGDSALYLCASSFGDRGQEVMFFGSGTQLSVL.

The chain is built from TRBV2 and TRBJ1-5; D gene ambiguous. Germline V gives CDR1 SNHLY, CDR2 FYNNEI. This CDR3 is built from 15 residues. With 5 bases removed from V and 3 bases from J, the gap between germline ends came to 14 bases. The DNA for the CDR3 is TGTGCCAGCAGTCAAGTTTCCGCAGACAATCAGCCCCAGCATTTT. As protein: CASSQVSADNQPQHF.

This clone was seen a few times. The chain links TRBV4-1 to TRBJ1-4; D unclear. The CDR3 contains 16 residues. V lost 1 base to trimming and J lost 0 bases, with 9 bases between them. Looked up from germline, CDR1 is MGHRA and CDR2 is YSYEKL. The CDR3 sequence is CASSQGADPTNEKLFF. For the CDR3, the DNA is TGCGCCAGCAGCCAAGGAGCGGACCCAACTAATGAAAAACTGTTTTTT.

The table lists this clone with a count of one. V is TRBV30 and J is TRBJ1-6; D may be TRBD1 (5 bases). This CDR3 is built from 13 residues. Trimming stripped 5 bases from V and 7 bases from J, with 12 bases between. Germline-derived CDR1 and CDR2 are GTSNPN and SVGIG (reference sequence). The CDR3 protein is CAWARVGNSPLHF. In DNA, the CDR3 is TGTGCCTGGGCCAGGGTAGGGAATTCACCCCTCCACTTT. Full variable domain (rest looked up from reference TRBV30 and TRBJ1-6): SQTIHQWPATLVQPVGSPLSLECTVEGTSNPNLYWYRQAAGRGLQLLFYSVGIGQISSEVPQNLSASRPQDRQFILSSKKLLLSDSGFYLCAWARVGNSPLHFGNGTRLTVT.

V is TRBV11-1 and J is TRBJ2-5; 9 bases map to TRBD2. The CDR3 runs 15 residues. Germline CDR1 reads SGHAT; CDR2 reads FQDESV (reference sequence). The junction had 11 bases not matched to a gene; V was cut back by 8 bases and J by 4 bases. CDR3 protein: CASQRGARFSETQYF. The CDR3 region has the DNA TGTGCCAGCCAGCGGGGGGCCAGGTTCTCAGAGACCCAGTACTTC.

The V gene is TRBV2, the J gene TRBJ1-2, with D possibly being TRBD1 (5 bases). The V gene lost 5 bases and the J gene lost 4 bases, with 14 bases spanning the gap. The CDR3 sequence is 14 residues long. CDR1 is SNHLY, CDR2 FYNNEI, per germline. This CDR3 reads CASSSQGSRYGYTF. The DNA of the CDR3 is TGTGCCAGCAGTTCTCAGGGTTCCCGCTATGGCTACACCTTC.

This clone was observed once. This chain connects TRBV19 to TRBJ1-1; TRBD1 might be the D (5 bases). CDR1 and CDR2 from the germline V gene are LNHDA and SQIVND (reference sequence). The CDR3 runs 14 residues. Trimming left V 3 bases short and J 6 bases short, with 14 bases between. In DNA, the CDR3 is TGTGCCAGTAGTATCGTGGGCAGGGATTCTGAAGCTTTCTTT. Its translation: CASSIVGRDSEAFF.

The chain employs TRBV10-1 and TRBJ2-7; 7 bases align to TRBD1. The V gene's germline CDR1 is WNHNN and CDR2 SYGVQD (reference sequence). CDR3 length equals 15 residues. The junction had 10 bases not matched to a gene; V was cut back by 5 bases and J by 3 bases. The CDR3 protein is CASSNGQELFYEQYF. The CDR3 nucleotides are TGCGCCAGCAGTAACGGACAGGAACTTTTCTACGAGCAGTACTTC.

As regards this clone: Other DNA sequences from this sample encode an identical CDR3 as well. J is TRBJ2-7 and V is TRBV6-5; unclear D gene. The V end was cut by 0 bases, the J end by 1 base, with 7 bases between. Germline-derived CDR1 and CDR2 are MNHEY and SVGAGI. The CDR3 is made up of 14 amino acids. The CDR3: CASSYSPGSYEQYF. For the CDR3, the DNA is TGTGCCAGCAGTTACTCGCCCGGTTCCTACGAGCAGTACTTC.